The sequence of this T cell receptor (beta chain) was determined in a study of a mutant IDH1 vaccine in newly diagnosed glioma. The time point: week 23, last vaccination. A 20-mer mutant IDH1 peptide at 300 ug was injected subcutaneously with topical imiquimod. The assay was immunoSEQ multiplex PCR, and TCRdb's table has in-frame clones only and misses some. This table has roughly 36,000 clones, more than 75% appearing once. CDR3 length: 15 residues. Germline CDR1 is SGHDT and CDR2 is YYEEEE. J gave up 5 bases and V 0 bases, and 5 bases lay outside the gene matches. For this clone: Its specificity is not known.

This receptor was obtained from a man aged 40-50 years with glioma. The sample in question was PBMCs, obtained from a glioma patient whose treatment included an IDH1 peptide vaccine. The chain combines TRBV5-6 with TRBJ2-5; TRBD2 matches 9 bases. The CDR3 DNA reads as TGTGCCAGCAGCTTGGCTAGCGGGGTGGTTGAGACCCAGTACTTC. Translated, it gives CASSLASGVVETQYF.